These T cell receptor beta chains were read from a single sample in a study of technical replicates of blood from several donors. The assay was immunoSEQ multiplex PCR, and TCRdb's table has in-frame clones only and misses some. The sample lists around 50,000 clones; roughly 92% were seen once. Sequencing used PBMCs. These receptors were collected from a human donor in good health. Some clones in this sample may be carry-over from other donors' samples. The CDR3 runs from the conserved cysteine through the conserved F or W. The D gene is left open where the match is weak. Expanded clones are given a class, and other clones once, few, many or no size at all.

abundance: few
j_gene: TRBJ2-3
d_gene: TRBD2
v_gene: TRBV7-2
CDR3aa: CASSLEAGGLTDTQYF
CDR3nt: TGTGCCAGCAGCTTAGAAGCGGGGGGCCTCACAGATACGCAGTATTTT

abundance: .
j_gene: TRBJ2-7
d_gene: TRBD1
v_gene: TRBV19
CDR3aa: CASSTPGQLTYEQYF
CDR3nt: TGTGCCAGTAGTACGCCGGGACAGCTAACCTACGAGCAGTACTTC

abundance: .
j_gene: TRBJ2-1
d_gene: .
v_gene: TRBV27
CDR3aa: CASSPSLWSEQFF
CDR3nt: TGTGCCAGCAGCCCCTCCCTGTGGAGTGAGCAGTTCTTC

abundance: .
j_gene: TRBJ2-7
d_gene: TRBD2
v_gene: TRBV13
CDR3aa: CASRLAGASNEQYF
CDR3nt: TGTGCCAGCCGCCTAGCGGGAGCATCTAACGAGCAGTACTTC

abundance: once
j_gene: TRBJ2-1
d_gene: .
v_gene: TRBV6-5
CDR3aa: CASRSTSNEQFF
CDR3nt: TGTGCCAGCAGATCGACAAGTAATGAGCAGTTCTTC

abundance: .
j_gene: TRBJ2-1
d_gene: TRBD2
v_gene: TRBV10-3
CDR3aa: CAISESLAENEQFF
CDR3nt: TGTGCCATCAGTGAGTCCCTAGCGGAGAATGAGCAGTTCTTC

abundance: once
j_gene: TRBJ2-5
d_gene: TRBD2
v_gene: TRBV13
CDR3aa: CASSLLTSGVKETQYF
CDR3nt: TGTGCCAGCAGCCTATTAACTAGCGGAGTTAAAGAGACCCAGTACTTC

abundance: once
j_gene: TRBJ2-3
d_gene: TRBD1
v_gene: TRBV11-2
CDR3aa: CASSRGQRTDTQYF
CDR3nt: TGTGCCAGCAGCAGGGGACAGCGCACAGATACGCAGTATTTT

abundance: few
j_gene: TRBJ2-7
d_gene: .
v_gene: TRBV18
CDR3aa: CASSPVNSYEQYF
CDR3nt: TGTGCCAGCTCACCAGTTAACAGCTACGAGCAGTACTTC

abundance: .
j_gene: TRBJ2-7
d_gene: TRBD2
v_gene: TRBV2
CDR3aa: CASRDPTSSEQYF
CDR3nt: TGTGCCAGCAGGGATCCGACTAGCTCGGAGCAGTACTTC

abundance: once
j_gene: TRBJ1-2
d_gene: .
v_gene: TRBV7-2
CDR3aa: CASSPTIQGLYGYTF
CDR3nt: TGTGCCAGCAGCCCTACCATACAGGGCTTATATGGCTACACCTTC

abundance: .
j_gene: TRBJ2-3
d_gene: .
v_gene: TRBV11-1
CDR3aa: CASSPGTLWGTDTQYF
CDR3nt: TGTGCCAGCAGCCCTGGGACACTCTGGGGCACAGATACGCAGTATTTT

abundance: .
j_gene: TRBJ2-7
d_gene: TRBD2
v_gene: TRBV6-4
CDR3aa: CASIPGLAGVASYEQYF
CDR3nt: TGTGCCAGCATCCCGGGACTAGCGGGAGTAGCTTCCTACGAGCAGTACTTC

abundance: .
j_gene: TRBJ2-1
d_gene: TRBD2
v_gene: TRBV4-2
CDR3aa: CASSRAAGAYNEQFF
CDR3nt: TGTGCCAGCAGCCGGGCAGCGGGGGCCTACAATGAGCAGTTCTTC

abundance: .
j_gene: TRBJ1-1
d_gene: .
v_gene: TRBV6-5
CDR3aa: CASRPLYRSETEAFF
CDR3nt: TGTGCCAGCAGGCCCCTCTATCGGTCGGAGACTGAAGCTTTCTTT

abundance: once
j_gene: TRBJ2-7
d_gene: TRBD2
v_gene: TRBV29-1
CDR3aa: CSAEAGNFNEQYF
CDR3nt: TGCAGCGCTGAAGCGGGGAATTTCAACGAGCAGTACTTC

abundance: .
j_gene: TRBJ2-7
d_gene: TRBD2
v_gene: TRBV4-2
CDR3aa: CASSPGLAGGVDEQYF
CDR3nt: TGTGCCAGCAGCCCCGGACTAGCGGGAGGGGTAGACGAGCAGTACTTC

abundance: .
j_gene: TRBJ1-2
d_gene: TRBD1
v_gene: TRBV6-5
CDR3aa: CATRMGTGGYYGYTF
CDR3nt: TGTGCCACCCGTATGGGGACAGGGGGCTACTATGGCTACACCTTC

abundance: .
j_gene: TRBJ2-2
d_gene: .
v_gene: TRBV7-9
CDR3aa: CASSLEARVGTGELFF
CDR3nt: TGTGCCAGCAGCTTAGAGGCTAGAGTGGGCACCGGGGAGCTGTTTTTT

abundance: .
j_gene: TRBJ2-2
d_gene: TRBD1
v_gene: TRBV2
CDR3aa: CASREGQGNTGELFF
CDR3nt: TGTGCCAGCAGAGAGGGACAGGGGAACACCGGGGAGCTGTTTTTT

abundance: few
j_gene: TRBJ2-6
d_gene: .
v_gene: TRBV5-1
CDR3aa: CASSLVTRDSGANVLTF
CDR3nt: TGCGCCAGCAGCTTGGTCACGCGGGACTCTGGGGCCAACGTCCTGACTTTC

abundance: .
j_gene: TRBJ2-7
d_gene: .
v_gene: TRBV30
CDR3aa: CAGNQGTIMPYEQYF
CDR3nt: TGTGCCGGGAACCAGGGGACAATAATGCCGTACGAGCAGTACTTC

abundance: .
j_gene: TRBJ1-4
d_gene: TRBD1
v_gene: TRBV4-3
CDR3aa: CASSPQGATNEKLFF
CDR3nt: TGCGCCAGCAGCCCACAGGGGGCTACTAATGAAAAACTGTTTTTT

abundance: .
j_gene: TRBJ1-1
d_gene: TRBD1
v_gene: TRBV23-1
CDR3aa: CASSPAGTAMNTEAFF
CDR3nt: TGCGCCAGCAGTCCAGCCGGGACAGCTATGAACACTGAAGCTTTCTTT

abundance: .
j_gene: TRBJ1-2
d_gene: .
v_gene: TRBV30
CDR3aa: CAWKVDSQNYGYTF
CDR3nt: TGTGCCTGGAAGGTGGACTCGCAAAACTATGGCTACACCTTC

abundance: .
j_gene: TRBJ2-7
d_gene: .
v_gene: TRBV5-3
CDR3aa: CARSPGAITREQYF
CDR3nt: TGTGCCAGAAGCCCCGGAGCAATCACGCGCGAGCAGTACTTC

abundance: .
j_gene: TRBJ1-2
d_gene: TRBD1
v_gene: TRBV18
CDR3aa: CASSPEYRGYGYTF
CDR3nt: TGTGCCAGCTCACCGGAGTACAGGGGCTATGGCTACACCTTC

abundance: .
j_gene: TRBJ1-2
d_gene: .
v_gene: TRBV5-1
CDR3aa: CASSLDGQINYGYTF
CDR3nt: TGCGCCAGCAGCTTGGACGGACAGATTAACTATGGCTACACCTTC

abundance: .
j_gene: TRBJ2-7
d_gene: TRBD1
v_gene: TRBV7-8
CDR3aa: CASSSRTGVTYEQYF
CDR3nt: TGTGCCAGCAGCAGTAGGACAGGCGTTACCTACGAGCAGTACTTC

abundance: .
j_gene: TRBJ1-1
d_gene: .
v_gene: TRBV21-1
CDR3aa: CAGFGGGCPHHTEAFF
CDR3nt: TGTGCCGGATTTGGGGGGGGGTGTCCCCATCACACTGAAGCTTTCTTT

abundance: .
j_gene: TRBJ2-5
d_gene: TRBD2
v_gene: TRBV5-1
CDR3aa: CASSIGLAGVGKETQYF
CDR3nt: TGCGCCAGCAGCATTGGGCTAGCGGGGGTCGGCAAAGAGACCCAGTACTTC

abundance: .
j_gene: TRBJ2-6
d_gene: .
v_gene: TRBV2
CDR3aa: CASSSSGANVLTF
CDR3nt: TGTGCCAGTTCTTCCTCTGGGGCCAACGTCCTGACTTTC

abundance: .
j_gene: TRBJ2-1
d_gene: TRBD1
v_gene: TRBV11-2
CDR3aa: CASQNRGQGYNEQFF
CDR3nt: TGTGCCAGTCAGAATAGGGGACAGGGTTACAATGAGCAGTTCTTC